This T cell receptor beta chain was documented in a study of OX40 agonist ivuxolimab in advanced cancers. Study-level background: Ivuxolimab was administered intravenously to patients at 0.01 to 10 mg/kg every 2 weeks. Partial responses, seen in three patients, involved one hepatocellular carcinoma and two cutaneous melanomas. Patients were around 83% male with ages roughly 20 to 90, mean approximately 62.

Here immunoSEQ multiplex PCR was the method, and the copy in TCRdb shows in-frame clones only, minus some. This sample yields 72,000 or so clones, of which 88% are seen a single time; 0.86% belongs to the top ten. This clone was seen at least ten times. The origin of this receptor is an adult with an advanced solid tumor such as melanoma, head and neck, liver or kidney cancer. Source: CD4+ or CD8+ T cells sorted from blood, taken in a trial of the OX40 agonist ivuxolimab.

CDR3 amino acids: CASSFGSGDYTF. The CDR3 DNA follows: TGTGCCAGCAGTTTTGGGTCCGGTGACTACACCTTC. The chain links TRBV28 to TRBJ1-2; D not certain. Germline CDR1 is MDHEN and CDR2 is SYDVKM. The CDR3 covers 12 residues. V was shortened by 3 bases and J by 10 bases, with 12 bases between the two germline ends.